The 28 T cell receptor beta chains reported below all come from one sample, sequenced in a study of shared clonotypes between healthy human individuals. Assay used: immunoSEQ multiplex PCR; TCRdb lists only in-frame clones, some missing. The data show around 600,000 clones, around 95% seen once. CD8 cells regarded as naive lacked CD45RO, were positively chosen for CCR7, and omitted terminally differentiated effector memory CD45RA+ cells. Sequencing was performed on naive CD8+ T cells sorted from blood. These receptors were taken from a woman in her thirties in good health.

This chain connects TRBV27 to TRBJ2-7, with D possibly being TRBD2 (6 bases). This CDR3 has 12 residues. Germline values: CDR1 MNHEY, CDR2 SMNVEV (reference sequence). V was shortened by 6 bases and J by 6 bases, with 12 bases between the two germline ends. CDR3 DNA: TGTGCCAGCAGCCCAGGACTAAGCGAGCAGTACTTC. It is translated as CASSPGLSEQYF.

This chain links TRBV30 with TRBJ2-1, with TRBD2 matching 7 bases. CDR3 length equals 18 residues. V lost 1 base to trimming and J lost 0 bases; unmatched junction nucleotides: 12. In germline, CDR1 is GTSNPN, CDR2 SVGIG (reference sequence). The CDR3 DNA sequence: TGTGCCTGGAGTGGCTTTAGGGGCGGGAGAGGCTCCTACAATGAGCAGTTCTTC. This gives the protein CAWSGFRGGRGSYNEQFF.

The chain is built from TRBV27 and TRBJ1-1; perhaps TRBD1 as D (6 bases). The CDR3 is 12 amino acids. Germline assignment: CDR1 MNHEY and CDR2 SMNVEV (reference sequence). V was trimmed by 8 bases and J by 7 bases, leaving 14 bases between them. CDR3: CASGSRGVEAFF. The DNA of the CDR3 is TGTGCCAGCGGGTCAAGGGGGGTTGAAGCTTTCTTT.

V and J are TRBV27 and TRBJ1-5, with D possibly being TRBD1 (5 bases). The CDR3 runs to 15 residues. Germline CDR1 and CDR2: MNHEY and SMNVEV (reference sequence). With 8 bases removed from V and 4 bases from J, the gap between germline ends came to 18 bases. CDR3 residues: CASRNLGPTNQPQHF. CDR3 nucleotides: TGTGCCAGCCGCAATTTGGGGCCCACAAATCAGCCCCAGCATTTT.

The genes are TRBV19 and TRBJ2-7, with 12 positions matching TRBD1. The CDR3 extends over 15 amino acids. Per germline, CDR1 LNHDA and CDR2 SQIVND (reference sequence). V lost 3 bases to trimming and J lost 4 bases; unmatched junction nucleotides: 4. The CDR3 is CASSIGTGGLYEQYF. In nucleotides, the CDR3 is TGTGCCAGTAGTATTGGGACAGGGGGCTTATACGAGCAGTACTTC.

The V gene is TRBV18, the J gene TRBJ1-5; no reliable D call. The germline V gene has CDR1 KGHSH and CDR2 LQKENI. The CDR3 extends over 14 amino acids. V was pared by 0 bases and J by 1 base, with 4 bases between. This CDR3 reads CASSPPGSNQPQHF. Written as DNA, the CDR3 is TGTGCCAGCTCACCACCGGGGAGCAATCAGCCCCAGCATTTT.

This rearrangement joins TRBV15 to TRBJ2-7; D not resolved. Trimming pared 0 bases from V and 3 bases from J, leaving 12 bases between. CDR3 length: 15 amino acids. CDR1 and CDR2 (germline): LNHNV, YYDKDF (reference sequence). CDR3 bases: TGTGCCACCAGCAGAGATCCCGAAGGCGGCTACGAGCAGTACTTC. It codes for CATSRDPEGGYEQYF.

The chain links TRBV11-2 to TRBJ2-5; unclear D gene. The V gene lost 0 bases and the J gene lost 3 bases, with 14 bases spanning the gap. The length of the CDR3 is 16 residues. Per germline, CDR1 SGHAT and CDR2 FQNNGV. The CDR3 loop reads CASSLEVAYVEETQYF. CDR3 bases: TGTGCCAGCAGCTTAGAGGTTGCCTATGTGGAAGAGACCCAGTACTTC.

The J gene is TRBJ2-2, the V gene TRBV4-1; D ambiguous. With 1 base removed from V and 6 bases from J, the gap between germline ends came to 18 bases. Germline V gene sequence: CDR1 MGHRA, CDR2 YSYEKL. This CDR3 has 17 residues. Here the CDR3 DNA reads TGCGCCAGCAGCCAAGGAGATCGGCCGGTTTGGGCCGGGGAGCTGTTTTTT. Translating gives CASSQGDRPVWAGELFF.

V is TRBV28 and J is TRBJ1-5; D uncertain. V gave up 3 bases and J gave up 7 bases, with 22 bases separating them. Germline CDR1 MDHEN, CDR2 SYDVKM. The CDR3 spans 17 residues. The CDR3 coding sequence is TGTGCCAGCAGTTTCCTCCGGACGGATAGCCCGAGGCAGCCCCAGCATTTT. Its translation is CASSFLRTDSPRQPQHF.

The chain carries TRBV6-1 and TRBJ1-2; D is uncertain. This CDR3 is built from 12 residues. Germline V CDR1 and CDR2: MNHNS, SASEGT. V was clipped by 7 bases and J by 0 bases, with 6 bases between them. CDR3: CASILTNYGYTF. CDR3 coding DNA: TGTGCCAGCATTCTAACTAACTATGGCTACACCTTC.

The chain employs TRBV5-6 and TRBJ2-7; no definite D call. CDR3 length: 14 amino acids. The V end lost 2 bases, the J end lost 3 bases, and 12 bases lay between the germline ends. The germline V gene has CDR1 SGHDT and CDR2 YYEEEE. The CDR3 reads CASSFSRSLYEQYF. Written as DNA, the CDR3 is TGTGCCAGCAGCTTCTCAAGGAGCCTCTACGAGCAGTACTTC.

The chain uses TRBV5-1 and TRBJ1-3; D is ambiguous. The CDR3 is made up of 16 amino acids. V was shortened by 0 bases and J by 1 base, with 11 bases between the two germline ends. Germline lookup yields CDR1 SGHRS and CDR2 YFSETQ. CDR3 DNA: TGCGCCAGCAGCTTGGGCGCTCAATCGTCTGGAAACACCATATATTTT. The encoded protein is CASSLGAQSSGNTIYF.

The rearrangement joins TRBV5-5 to TRBJ1-1; TRBD1 might be the D (6 bases). Germline V gene lookup returns CDR1 SGHKS and CDR2 YYEKEE (reference sequence). The CDR3 is 14 residues long. The V end lost 2 bases, the J end lost 1 base, and 9 bases lay between the germline ends. The CDR3 nucleotides are TGTGCCAGCAGCTTCGGGACACAGAACACTGAAGCTTTCTTT. This codes for CASSFGTQNTEAFF. The entire variable domain, with the rest obtained from reference TRBV5-5 and TRBJ1-1, is as follows: DAGVTQSPTHLIKTRGQQVTLRCSPISGHKSVSWYQQVLGQGPQFIFQYYEKEERGRGNFPDRFSARQFPNYSSELNVNALLLGDSALYLCASSFGTQNTEAFFGQGTRLTVV.

CDR3: CASSLRGGELFF. The CDR3 DNA reads TGTGCCAGCAGCTTAAGAGGCGGGGAGCTGTTTTTT. The chain links TRBV11-2 to TRBJ2-2; D remains unclear. Germline CDR1 is SGHAT and CDR2 is FQNNGV. The CDR3 is 12 residues long. V was clipped by 2 bases and J by 7 bases, with 5 bases between them.

This chain uses TRBV13 with TRBJ2-1; 13 nucleotides agree with TRBD2. The J segment lost 8 bases and the V segment lost 4 bases, leaving 5 bases of the junction unmatched. There are 15 residues in the CDR3. Germline loops: CDR1 PRHDT, CDR2 FYEKMQ (reference sequence). The CDR3 protein is CASSSGLAGPHEQFF. As DNA, the CDR3 is TGTGCCAGCAGCTCGGGACTAGCGGGGCCCCATGAGCAGTTCTTC.

Points on this clone: This CDR3 is also generated by other DNA sequences in the sample. V usage is TRBV28 and J usage is TRBJ2-7, with D maybe TRBD1 (6 bases). Germline assignment: CDR1 MDHEN and CDR2 SYDVKM. Trimming stripped 10 bases from V and 0 bases from J, with 13 bases between. This CDR3 has 13 residues. This CDR3 is CATTGWTSYEQYF. In DNA form, the CDR3 reads TGTGCCACTACAGGGTGGACCTCCTACGAGCAGTACTTC. Combining the CDR3 with reference TRBV28 and TRBJ2-7 gives the whole variable domain DVKVTQSSRYLVKRTGEKVFLECVQDMDHENMFWYRQDPGLGLRLIYFSYDVKMKEKGDIPEGYSVSREKKERFSLILESASTNQTSMYLCATTGWTSYEQYFGPGTRLTVT.

This chain uses TRBV19 with TRBJ2-7; D perhaps matches TRBD1 (5 bases). Per the germline V gene, CDR1 is LNHDA and CDR2 is SQIVND (reference sequence). Trimming took 1 base from V and 7 from J, leaving 14 bases between them. The CDR3 length is 14 residues. DNA of the CDR3: TGTGCCAGTAGTATAGGACAGCTATCTAGGGAGCAGTACTTC. It codes for CASSIGQLSREQYF.

This clone was recorded only once. This chain joins TRBV5-1 and TRBJ2-7; 9 bases fit TRBD2. This CDR3 is built from 16 residues. CDR1 and CDR2 (germline): SGHRS, YFSETQ. J gave up 1 base and V 6 bases, and 11 bases lay outside the gene matches. CDR3 sequence reads: CASTPHQAGGSYEQYF. The DNA for the CDR3 is TGCGCCAGCACCCCTCACCAGGCGGGAGGGTCCTACGAGCAGTACTTC.

The chain carries TRBV6-4 and TRBJ1-2; unclear D gene. The germline CDR1 and CDR2 sequences are MRHNA and SNTAGT. V was shortened by 8 bases and J by 2 bases, with 12 bases between the two germline ends. The CDR3 contains 13 residues. The CDR3 coding sequence is TGTGCCAGCGGACCCGGGGAAAACTATGGCTACACCTTC. Translating gives CASGPGENYGYTF.

The chain links TRBV10-3 to TRBJ2-7; D is unresolved. Germline CDR1 is ENHRY and CDR2 is SYGVKD. V lost 6 bases and J 3 bases, leaving 9 bases between the germline ends. The CDR3 sequence is 12 residues long. Written as DNA, the CDR3 is TGTGCCATCAGCGCTGCCGGCTACGAGCAGTACTTC. Protein sequence: CAISAAGYEQYF.

V and J are TRBV5-6 and TRBJ1-1; TRBD1 might be the D (5 bases). The CDR3 extends over 12 amino acids. Per germline, CDR1 SGHDT and CDR2 YYEEEE. V was pared by 2 bases and J by 4 bases, with 6 bases between. CDR3 nucleotide sequence: TGTGCCAGCAGCTTTGGGACCACTGAAGCTTTCTTT. Amino acids: CASSFGTTEAFF.

V usage is TRBV28 and J usage is TRBJ2-7; 11 bases are shared with TRBD2. CDR1 is MDHEN, CDR2 SYDVKM, per germline. The V and J ends lost 1 base and 3 bases, in that order; junction bases with no gene match: 5. The CDR3 consists of 16 residues. As DNA, the CDR3 is TGTGCCAGCAGTTTATCGGAGCTAGCGGGAGGCTACGAGCAGTACTTC. Residues: CASSLSELAGGYEQYF.

V gene TRBV16 combines with J gene TRBJ1-5; D call uncertain. The CDR3 covers 14 residues. Per germline, CDR1 KGHSY and CDR2 FQNENV. V lost 1 base and J 4 bases, leaving 8 bases between the germline ends. The CDR3 bases are TGTGCCAGCAGCCAATTTTCGGGGAATCAGCCCCAGCATTTT. It specifies CASSQFSGNQPQHF. The variable domain in full, with the rest retrieved from reference TRBV16 and TRBJ1-5, is GEEVAQTPKHLVRGEGQKAKLYCAPIKGHSYVFWYQQVLKNEFKFLISFQNENVFDETGMPKERFSAKCLPNSPCSLEIQATKLEDSAVYFCASSQFSGNQPQHFGDGTRLSIL.

The gene calls are TRBV19 and TRBJ2-1; D uncertain. The CDR3 contains 13 residues. Trimming stripped 2 bases from V and 7 bases from J, with 9 bases between. Germline lookup yields CDR1 LNHDA and CDR2 SQIVND (reference sequence). CDR3 residues: CASSIPPGNEQFF. As DNA, the CDR3 is TGTGCCAGTAGTATACCGCCCGGGAATGAGCAGTTCTTC.

The chain carries TRBV5-6 and TRBJ2-7; D unclear. V gave up 0 bases and J gave up 6 bases, with 13 bases separating them. From germline, CDR1 is SGHDT and CDR2 YYEEEE. The CDR3 runs 14 residues. The CDR3 spells CASSLALGSGEQYF. For the CDR3, the DNA is TGTGCCAGCAGCTTGGCCCTGGGCTCAGGCGAGCAGTACTTC.

The rearrangement joins TRBV25-1 to TRBJ2-7; no definite D call. The germline CDR1 and CDR2 sequences are MGHDK and SYGVNS. Trimming left V 1 base short and J 3 bases short, with 1 base between. There are 11 residues in the CDR3. DNA of the CDR3: TGTGCCAGCAGTGAATTCTACGAGCAGTACTTC. This codes for CASSEFYEQYF.

V is TRBV7-9 and J is TRBJ2-7; 10 bases fit TRBD2. CDR1 and CDR2 from the germline V gene are SEHNR and FQNEAQ (reference sequence). The CDR3 totals 16 residues. After removal of 5 bases from V and 2 bases from J, the junction contained 9 bases not matched to a gene. The CDR3 DNA reads as TGTGCCAGCAGCCCAAGTCTAGCGGGGGCACCCTACGAGCAGTACTTC. It yields the protein CASSPSLAGAPYEQYF.